Below are 21 T cell receptor beta chains sequenced from a single sample in a study of T cells in Graves' hyperthyroidism and ophthalmopathy. What was amplified from RNA transcripts were TCR beta CDR3 regions. HTBI primers were used for first-round RT-PCR of the TCR CDR3. From the multiplex PCR reads, TCRdb called clonotypes with MiXCR, one entry per CDR3 protein. The data contain approximately 610,000 distinct CDR3 sequences, roughly 15% of them singletons. Sequencing was performed on blood. Receptor source: a middle-aged woman with Graves' ophthalmopathy.

This clonotype was seen repeatedly, ten times or more. J is TRBJ2-1 and V is TRBV7-8; 15 nucleotides align to TRBD2. Germline V gene sequence: CDR1 SGHVS, CDR2 FQNEAQ. The CDR3 is 17 amino acids. J was trimmed by 8 bases and V by 3 bases; bases with no gene match: 8. The DNA for the CDR3 is TGTGCCAGCAGCTTTACCCGGACTAGCGGGAGGGCCCATGAGCAGTTCTTC. It is translated as CASSFTRTSGRAHEQFF.

This clonotype has ten or more counts. This chain links TRBV2 with TRBJ1-2; tentative D call: TRBD1 (6 bases). V dropped 5 bases and J dropped 3 bases, with 10 bases sitting between them. The length of the CDR3 is 13 residues. In germline, CDR1 is SNHLY, CDR2 FYNNEI. CDR3 protein: CASSPDSYYGYTF. In nucleotides, the CDR3 is TGTGCCAGCAGTCCGGACAGCTACTATGGCTACACCTTC.

This clonotype appeared many times. V gene TRBV12-3 or TRBV12-4 combines with J gene TRBJ1-5, with 8 bases identical to TRBD1. V lost 1 base and J lost 1; bases outside the gene matches: 9. The CDR3 extends over 18 amino acids. The CDR3 loop is CASSLGTGYFNSNQPQHF. The CDR3 coding sequence is TGTGCCAGCAGTTTAGGGACAGGGTATTTTAACAGCAATCAGCCCCAGCATTTT.

There are many counts of this clonotype. The chain has TRBV6-5 and TRBJ2-2; TRBD2 matches at 7 bases. The V and J ends lost 6 bases and 0 bases, in that order; junction bases with no gene match: 7. The CDR3 sequence is 16 residues long. Germline CDR1 is MNHEY and CDR2 is SVGAGI. The CDR3 here is CASRTSKKPNTGELFF. Written as DNA, the CDR3 is TGTGCCAGCAGGACTAGCAAGAAGCCGAACACCGGGGAGCTGTTTTTT.

This clonotype was seen ten or more times. The chain joins TRBV12-3 or TRBV12-4 to TRBJ2-5; TRBD2 matches at 7 bases. V was clipped by 9 bases and J by 4 bases; unmatched bases: 11. CDR3 length: 14 amino acids. The CDR3 DNA reads as TGTGCCAGTGGGGGGGGAGCGGTAGGAGAGACCCAGTACTTC. It encodes CASGGGAVGETQYF.

This rearrangement joins TRBV4-1 to TRBJ1-5, with unresolved D. CDR3 length: 13 amino acids. V was cut by 0 bases and J by 3 bases, with 3 bases left in between. Germline lookup yields CDR1 MGHRA and CDR2 YSYEKL. DNA for the CDR3: TGCGCCAGCAGCCAAGAATACAATCAGCCCCAGCATTTT. Residues: CASSQEYNQPQHF.

This clonotype was seen ten or more times. V gene TRBV12-3 or TRBV12-4 combines with J gene TRBJ2-7; D is possibly TRBD2 (5 bases). Deletions cut 5 bases from V and 0 bases from J, with 23 bases between. The CDR3 covers 18 residues. The CDR3 reads CASSLRGPVGFSSYEQYF. The DNA for the CDR3 is TGTGCCAGCAGTCTTCGCGGGCCCGTTGGGTTCTCCTCCTACGAGCAGTACTTC.

This clonotype appeared many times. The chain employs TRBV3-1 and TRBJ1-3; 9 bases line up with TRBD1. The CDR3 spans 15 residues. Germline loops: CDR1 LGHDT, CDR2 YNNKEL (reference sequence). Trimming took 4 bases from V and 2 from J; bases not matched to a gene: 3. In DNA, the CDR3 is TGTGCCAGCAGCCGGGGACAGGGAGCTGGAAACACCATATATTTT. Its translation is CASSRGQGAGNTIYF.

This clonotype was observed a handful of times. V usage is TRBV19 and J usage is TRBJ2-4; no firm D call. V lost 0 bases and J lost 3, with 15 bases in between. Looked up from germline, CDR1 is LNHDA and CDR2 is SQIVND (reference sequence). The length of the CDR3 is 17 residues. CDR3 sequence reads: CASSIDFSSFNKNIQYF. CDR3 nucleotides: TGTGCCAGTAGTATAGATTTCTCCTCATTTAACAAAAACATTCAGTACTTC.

Many counts were recorded for this clonotype. This chain joins TRBV28 and TRBJ1-2; D remains ambiguous. Germline-derived CDR1 and CDR2 are MDHEN and SYDVKM. The CDR3 runs 12 residues. With 2 bases removed from V and 8 bases from J, the gap between germline ends came to 9 bases. The CDR3 here is CASSLMAYGYTF. CDR3 nucleotide sequence: TGTGCCAGCAGTTTAATGGCATACGGCTACACCTTC.

This clonotype was observed at least ten times. V usage is TRBV29-1 and J usage is TRBJ1-1; no clear D gene. The length of the CDR3 is 10 residues. Deletions cut 6 bases from V and 6 bases from J, with 8 bases between. Germline CDR1 SQVTM, CDR2 ANQGSEA. CDR3 bases: TGCAGCGTGGTTTGGGCTGAAGCTTTCTTT. The encoded protein is CSVVWAEAFF.

This clonotype was seen repeatedly, ten times or more. A much larger clonotype is one base distant, so this may be a read error. Because the CDR3 is missing its conserved closing phenylalanine or tryptophan, this is likely a read error. The rearrangement joins TRBV19 to TRBJ1-2; no clear D. CDR1 is LNHDA and CDR2 is SQIVND in the germline V gene (reference sequence). The V end was cut by 3 bases, the J end by 0 bases, with 14 bases between. The CDR3 extends over 16 amino acids. The CDR3 region is CASSMLEGSTNYGYTL. The CDR3 region has the DNA TGTGCCAGTAGTATGCTGGAGGGTTCCACTAACTATGGCTACACCCTC.

The chain's CDR3 is CASSSGTSGSAGEQYF. The CDR3 DNA follows: TGTGCCAGCAGTTCGGGGACTAGCGGGAGCGCGGGGGAGCAGTACTTC. The chain carries TRBV28 and TRBJ2-7; 14 positions agree with TRBD2. J lost 7 bases, V lost 4 bases, and 9 bases had no gene match. The length of the CDR3 is 16 residues. Germline V gene sequence: CDR1 MDHEN, CDR2 SYDVKM.

This clonotype was seen many times. This rearrangement joins TRBV7-8 to TRBJ2-4; D unclear. The CDR3 consists of 14 residues. Trimming took 5 bases from V and 6 from J, leaving 14 bases between them. Germline V gene lookup returns CDR1 SGHVS and CDR2 FQNEAQ. The CDR3, as DNA: TGTGCCAGCAGCCCGCCGAGCAGAGGAAACATTCAGTACTTC. Translation: CASSPPSRGNIQYF.

The sample holds many counts of this clonotype. The chain recombines TRBV4-2 with TRBJ2-5; 8 bases fit TRBD2. Germline CDR1 LGHNA, CDR2 YNFKEQ. The junction had 8 bases not matched to a gene; V was cut back by 0 bases and J by 5 bases. The CDR3 is made up of 16 amino acids. CDR3 protein: CASSQDPGRAGETQYF. The CDR3 DNA is TGTGCCAGCAGCCAAGATCCCGGGAGGGCAGGGGAGACCCAGTACTTC.

This chain links TRBV3-1 with TRBJ1-2; D ambiguous. Trimming took 2 bases from V and 4 from J, leaving 8 bases between them. The CDR3 has 13 amino acids. The germline V gene encodes CDR1 LGHDT and CDR2 YNNKEL (reference sequence). CDR3 sequence reads: CASSQQELYGYTF. CDR3 DNA: TGTGCCAGCAGCCAACAGGAACTCTATGGCTACACCTTC.

The sample holds many counts of this clonotype. The chain couples TRBV20-1 to TRBJ2-4; 7 positions match TRBD1. Germline V gives CDR1 DFQATT, CDR2 SNEGSKA (reference sequence). The CDR3 loop spans 12 amino acids. With V trimmed by 5 bases and J by 8 bases, 6 bases remained unmatched. CDR3 nucleotide sequence: TGCAGTGCTCTAAACAGGGGAGACATTCAGTACTTC. Protein sequence: CSALNRGDIQYF.

This clonotype showed up many times. This chain joins TRBV7-2 and TRBJ1-2, with D possibly being TRBD1 (5 bases). The length of the CDR3 is 15 residues. Trimming took 3 bases from V and 5 from J, leaving 16 bases between them. Germline CDR1 SGHTA, CDR2 FQGNSA. Here the CDR3 DNA reads TGTGCCAGCAGCTTCGCCCCGGGACTGGGATATGGCTACACCTTC. It specifies CASSFAPGLGYGYTF.

This clonotype was seen repeatedly, ten times or more. The J gene is TRBJ2-2, the V gene TRBV12-3 or TRBV12-4, with 8 bases matching TRBD2. The CDR3 runs 17 residues. The junction had 15 bases not matched to a gene; V was cut back by 6 bases and J by 6 bases. The CDR3 loop reads CASSRPPGAGEPGELFF. The CDR3 coding sequence is TGTGCCAGCAGCCGACCCCCGGGAGCGGGGGAACCCGGGGAGCTGTTTTTT.

This clonotype appeared many times. J is TRBJ2-7 and V is TRBV2; 7 nucleotides line up with TRBD1. The CDR3 runs to 14 residues. V lost 5 bases to trimming and J lost 4 bases; unmatched junction nucleotides: 8. Germline CDR1 is SNHLY and CDR2 is FYNNEI. The CDR3 coding sequence is TGTGCCAGCAGTCTACAGGGGCAGGTTTACGAGCAGTACTTC. Residues: CASSLQGQVYEQYF.

The V and J genes are TRBV28 and TRBJ2-7; weak D call: TRBD2 (7 bases). V was clipped by 4 bases and J by 4 bases, with 26 bases between them. Germline lookup yields CDR1 MDHEN and CDR2 SYDVKM. CDR3 length: 18 residues. The CDR3 here is CASSSPGLGGGYSYEQYF. In nucleotides, the CDR3 is TGTGCCAGCAGTTCCCCTGGGTTGGGGGGGGGCTATTCGTACGAGCAGTACTTC.